These 15 T cell receptor beta chains originate from one sample sequenced in a study of T cell clonotyping in hematopoietic cell transplantation. Produced via immunoSEQ multiplex PCR; TCRdb's table is partial and in-frame only. This table holds about 80,000 clones, 96% found once. The time point here: recipient sample about 28 days before transplant, after cytoreduction. The sample consisted of peripheral blood mononuclear cells, taken before stem cell transplant. These receptor sequences come from a woman in her forties or fifties with acute myeloid leukemia. Some clones in this sample may be carry-over from other donors' samples.

The chain carries TRBV30 and TRBJ2-7, with D possibly matching TRBD1 (5 bases). Per the germline V gene, CDR1 is GTSNPN and CDR2 is SVGIG (reference sequence). Trimming took off 3 bases at V and 3 bases at J, with 12 bases between the two ends. This CDR3 is 13 amino acids long. As DNA, the CDR3 is TGTGCCTGGAGCGCTGACAGAGTCTACGAGCAGTACTTC. This translates into CAWSADRVYEQYF.

The chain uses TRBV27 and TRBJ2-3, with 7 positions matching TRBD2. J lost 2 bases, V lost 4 bases, and 3 bases had no gene match. The CDR3 extends over 14 amino acids. Per germline, CDR1 MNHEY and CDR2 SMNVEV (reference sequence). CDR3 sequence (DNA): TGTGCCAGCAGTTGGCTAGCGGACACAGATACGCAGTATTTT. Translating it yields CASSWLADTDTQYF.

CDR3 sequence: CAWSVSYRDPPEAFF. CDR3 bases: TGTGCCTGGAGTGTCTCCTACAGGGATCCACCCGAAGCTTTCTTT. The rearrangement links TRBV30 to TRBJ1-1; a weak D match, TRBD1 (6 bases). Per germline, CDR1 GTSNPN and CDR2 SVGIG (reference sequence). The length of the CDR3 is 15 residues. Between the trimmed V and J ends, which lost 0 bases and 8 bases, there was a span of 19 bases. The full variable domain, rest sourced from reference TRBV30 and TRBJ1-1, is SQTIHQWPATLVQPVGSPLSLECTVEGTSNPNLYWYRQAAGRGLQLLFYSVGIGQISSEVPQNLSASRPQDRQFILSSKKLLLSDSGFYLCAWSVSYRDPPEAFFGQGTRLTVV.

The J gene is TRBJ2-5, the V gene TRBV28, with D unresolved. The length of the CDR3 is 15 residues. CDR1 and CDR2 from the germline V gene are MDHEN and SYDVKM. V dropped 3 bases and J dropped 5 bases, with 16 bases sitting between them. CDR3 nucleotide sequence: TGTGCCAGCAGTTTTCGTTCCAGTCGGTCGGAGACCCAGTACTTC. Protein product: CASSFRSSRSETQYF.

This clone was detected a few times. J is TRBJ1-1 and V is TRBV29-1; D gene ambiguous. Germline loops: CDR1 SQVTM, CDR2 ANQGSEA. The CDR3 length is 12 residues. The V gene lost 7 bases and the J gene lost 3 bases, with 12 bases spanning the gap. CDR3 coding DNA: TGCAGCGCAATTAATGACTACACTGAAGCTTTCTTT. This sequence encodes CSAINDYTEAFF.

The chain combines TRBV2 with TRBJ2-3; D gene uncertain. Trimming left V 10 bases short and J 5 bases short, with 13 bases between. CDR3 length: 12 residues. The germline gives CDR1 SNHLY, CDR2 FYNNEI. The CDR3 sequence is CATPTAKDTQYF. The CDR3 region has the DNA TGTGCCACCCCCACTGCGAAAGATACGCAGTATTTT.

The chain links TRBV19 to TRBJ1-1; D remains unclear. V lost 8 bases and J 0 bases, leaving 7 bases between the germline ends. The CDR3 loop spans 12 amino acids. The germline V gene encodes CDR1 LNHDA and CDR2 SQIVND (reference sequence). The CDR3 coding sequence is TGTGCCAGTTGGGGTATGAACACTGAAGCTTTCTTT. Residues: CASWGMNTEAFF.

The rearrangement joins TRBV4-1 to TRBJ2-7; 7 bases are shared with TRBD1. This CDR3 spans 14 amino acids. CDR1 and CDR2 (germline): MGHRA, YSYEKL. Trimming cost V 1 base and J 6 bases; bases outside gene matches: 6. The CDR3 region is CASSQVGGNGEQYF. In nucleotides, the CDR3 is TGCGCCAGCAGCCAAGTAGGGGGCAACGGCGAGCAGTACTTC.

The chain joins TRBV5-1 to TRBJ2-5, with D unresolved. Between the trimmed V and J ends, which lost 0 bases and 5 bases, there was a span of 17 bases. Germline CDR1 reads SGHRS; CDR2 reads YFSETQ. The CDR3 length is 16 residues. CDR3 sequence reads: CASSLEAPVGPETQYF. In nucleotides, the CDR3 is TGCGCCAGCAGCTTGGAGGCGCCCGTGGGCCCGGAGACCCAGTACTTC.

J is TRBJ2-3 and V is TRBV4-1; D is ambiguous. The germline V gene has CDR1 MGHRA and CDR2 YSYEKL. This CDR3 has 15 residues. Trimming took off 2 bases at V and 6 bases at J, with 15 bases between the two ends. CDR3 bases: TGCGCCAGCAGCCAACTGGGGTTTACATTTGATACGCAGTATTTT. Amino acids: CASSQLGFTFDTQYF.

This clone was seen a single time. The rearrangement joins TRBV7-8 to TRBJ1-3, with TRBD1 matching 9 bases. Germline CDR1 SGHVS, CDR2 FQNEAQ. The CDR3 sequence is 16 residues long. V shed 1 base, J shed 3 bases, and the junction held 4 bases outside the gene matches. CDR3 coding DNA: TGTGCCAGCAGCTTAGGCGGGACAGGGCTTGGAAACACCATATATTTT. It yields the protein CASSLGGTGLGNTIYF. The full variable domain, rest sourced from reference TRBV7-8 and TRBJ1-3, is GAGVSQSPRYKVAKRGQDVALRCDPISGHVSLFWYQQALGQGPEFLTYFQNEAQLDKSGLPSDRFFAERPEGSVSTLKIQRTQQEDSAVYLCASSLGGTGLGNTIYFGEGSWLTVV.

The V and J genes are TRBV7-3 and TRBJ1-1; D ambiguous. Germline V gene sequence: CDR1 SGHTA, CDR2 FQGTGA. There are 13 residues in the CDR3. V was trimmed by 2 bases and J by 8 bases, leaving 12 bases between them. CDR3 protein: CASSLSGSREAFF. The CDR3 DNA is TGTGCCAGCAGCTTATCTGGGTCTAGGGAAGCTTTCTTT.

The J gene is TRBJ1-1, the V gene TRBV5-4; a possible D gene is TRBD1 (5 bases). Per germline, CDR1 SGHNT and CDR2 YYREEE (reference sequence). The CDR3 is made up of 15 amino acids. Deletions cut 0 bases from V and 10 bases from J, with 19 bases between. This CDR3 reads CASSLGKDSDEGAFF. In DNA form, the CDR3 reads TGTGCCAGCAGCTTGGGAAAAGACAGCGACGAGGGAGCTTTCTTT.

The chain links TRBV6-5 to TRBJ1-2; TRBD1 aligns across 12 bases. The CDR3 sequence is 15 residues long. Unmatched junction bases numbered 8, after V lost 2 bases and J lost 10 bases. Germline V CDR1 and CDR2: MNHEY, SVGAGI. DNA of the CDR3: TGTGCCAGCAGTTACGCTCTTTGGGGACAGGGGGCCTACACCTTC. As protein: CASSYALWGQGAYTF.

This sequence joins TRBV30 and TRBJ2-1; no clear D. In germline, CDR1 is GTSNPN, CDR2 SVGIG (reference sequence). The CDR3 sequence is 14 residues long. Trimming took 0 bases from V and 9 from J, leaving 15 bases between them. As DNA, the CDR3 is TGTGCCTGGAGTGTTGGGCTCTCTCAGTCTGAGCAGTTCTTC. This codes for CAWSVGLSQSEQFF.